A selection of T cell receptor beta chains follows, all from one sample in a study of blood T cells in healthy people across ages. One entry per CDR3 protein results from TCRdb running MiXCR on the 5' RACE reads. Among a few hundred thousand distinct CDR3 sequences listed, roughly half were seen once. Sample: blood. Receptors originate from a man in his fifties or sixties in good health. CDR3s include the opening cysteine and the closing phenylalanine or tryptophan. A D gene is named only where the DNA matches it firmly. The size entry is marked missing in some rows and otherwise reads once, few, many or a size class.

J	size	D	V	DNA	CDR3
TRBJ2-4	many	-	TRBV9	TGTGCCAGCAGCGAAAGGGGTGGGGATAGAACCAAAAACATTCAGTACTTC	CASSERGGDRTKNIQYF
TRBJ2-2	-	-	TRBV24-1	TGTGCCACCAGTGACCCCACCGGACTCGGGGAGCTGTTTTTT	CATSDPTGLGELFF
TRBJ2-3	-	-	TRBV4-1	TGCGCCAGCAGCCAAGGGGTTAGAGCAGATACGCAGTATTTT	CASSQGVRADTQYF
TRBJ2-5	-	-	TRBV20-1	TGCAGTGCTCGGAGCCGGGGCCCCCAAGAGACCCAGTACTTC	CSARSRGPQETQYF
TRBJ2-5	few	-	TRBV7-2	TGTGCCAGCAGCCCACAGGGTCGATTGGTAGAGACCCAGTACTTC	CASSPQGRLVETQYF
TRBJ2-7	-	TRBD1	TRBV20-1	TGCAGTGCTAGCAAGCCGGGACAGGGGTACGAGCAGTACTTC	CSASKPGQGYEQYF
TRBJ1-2	-	-	TRBV19	TGTGCCAGTAGTCCGGGCCCCGCTAACTATGGCTACACCTTC	CASSPGPANYGYTF
TRBJ2-1	once	-	TRBV4-2	TGTGCCAGCAGCCAAGATTCCCCTAGCAGGGGGGTCTACAATGAGCAGTTCTTC	CASSQDSPSRGVYNEQFF
TRBJ2-1	-	TRBD2	TRBV29-1	TGCAGCGTTGGTGGACTAGCGGTCTCGAGCTCCTACAATGAGCAGTTCTTC	CSVGGLAVSSSYNEQFF
TRBJ2-3	few	TRBD2	TRBV4-2	TGTGCCAGCAGCCGGATCCTAGCGGGGGCCAACACAGATACGCAGTATTTT	CASSRILAGANTDTQYF
TRBJ2-7	-	-	TRBV28	TGTGCCAGCAGTTCCAGTAACCGCTACGAGCAGTACTTC	CASSSSNRYEQYF
TRBJ2-6	-	TRBD2	TRBV5-4	TGTGCTAGCAGCACTATGCGGGGGGGGGCCAACGTCCTGACTTTC	CASSTMRGGANVLTF